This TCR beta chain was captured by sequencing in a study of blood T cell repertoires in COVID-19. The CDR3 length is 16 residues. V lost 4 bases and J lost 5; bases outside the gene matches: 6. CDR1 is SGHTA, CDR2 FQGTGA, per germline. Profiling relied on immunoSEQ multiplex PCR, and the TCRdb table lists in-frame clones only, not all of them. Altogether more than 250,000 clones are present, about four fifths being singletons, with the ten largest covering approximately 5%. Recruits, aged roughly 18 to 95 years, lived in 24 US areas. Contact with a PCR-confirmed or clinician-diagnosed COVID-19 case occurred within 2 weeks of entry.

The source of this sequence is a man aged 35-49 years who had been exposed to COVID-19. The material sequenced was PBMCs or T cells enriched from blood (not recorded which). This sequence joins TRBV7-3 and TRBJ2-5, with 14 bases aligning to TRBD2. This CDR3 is CASSSRLAGGVETQYF. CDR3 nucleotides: TGTGCCAGCAGCTCCCGACTAGCGGGAGGGGTGGAGACCCAGTACTTC. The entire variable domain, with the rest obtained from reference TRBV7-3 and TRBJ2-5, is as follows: GAGVSQTPSNKVTEKGKYVELRCDPISGHTALYWYRQSLGQGPEFLIYFQGTGAADDSGLPNDRFFAVRPEGSVSTLKIQRTERGDSAVYLCASSSRLAGGVETQYFGPGTRLLVL.